The clone carrying this TCR beta chain was seen ten or more times. Its matching antigen is unknown. The germline V gene encodes CDR1 MNHEY and CDR2 SMNVEV (reference sequence). V gave up 5 bases and J gave up 6 bases; unmatched junction bases: 9. The CDR3 has 15 amino acids. This record belongs to a study of T cells in Graves' hyperthyroidism and ophthalmopathy. In the study overall: Peripheral blood was obtained at initial diagnosis, preceding any treatment.

Study-level findings and limits: Model predictions of ophthalmopathy came a median approximately 6 months before onset.

RNA transcripts gave rise to amplified TCR beta CDR3 regions. Initially, a first-round RT-PCR of the TCR CDR3 employed the HTBI primer set. TCRdb re-called the multiplex PCR reads through MiXCR, storing one row per CDR3 protein. Of more than 350,000 distinct CDR3 sequences listed, 12% to 15% are singletons. Ophthalmopathy patients had Clinical Activity Score at least 3, NOSPECS grade at least 4, duration under 3 months. An approximately 10 ml volume of fresh peripheral blood provided the PBMCs. The sample comprised blood. The receptor's source is a woman between 55 and 75 years old with Graves' ophthalmopathy. The chain couples TRBV27 to TRBJ1-5, with TRBD1 identical over 8 bases. CDR3 sequence reads: CASSPFRGQGQPQHF. CDR3 in DNA: TGTGCCAGCAGTCCATTCAGGGGGCAGGGTCAGCCCCAGCATTTT.